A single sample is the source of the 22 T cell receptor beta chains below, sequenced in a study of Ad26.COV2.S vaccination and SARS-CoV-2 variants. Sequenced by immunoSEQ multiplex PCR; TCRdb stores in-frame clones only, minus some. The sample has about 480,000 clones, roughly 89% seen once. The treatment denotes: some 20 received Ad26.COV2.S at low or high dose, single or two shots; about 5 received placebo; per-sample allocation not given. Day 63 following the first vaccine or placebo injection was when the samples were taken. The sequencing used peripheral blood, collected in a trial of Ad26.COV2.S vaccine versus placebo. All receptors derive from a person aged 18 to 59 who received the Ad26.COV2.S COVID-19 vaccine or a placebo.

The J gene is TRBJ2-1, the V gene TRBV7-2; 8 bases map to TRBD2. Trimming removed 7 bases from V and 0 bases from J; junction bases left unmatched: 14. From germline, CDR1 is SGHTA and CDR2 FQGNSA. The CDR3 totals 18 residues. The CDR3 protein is CASTEWASGLSSYNEQFF. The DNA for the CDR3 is TGTGCCAGCACTGAGTGGGCTAGCGGGCTTAGCTCCTACAATGAGCAGTTCTTC.

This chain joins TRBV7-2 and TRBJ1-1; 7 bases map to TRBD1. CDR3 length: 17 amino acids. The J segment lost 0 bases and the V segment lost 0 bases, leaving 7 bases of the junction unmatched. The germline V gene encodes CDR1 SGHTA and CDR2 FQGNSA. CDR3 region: CASSLARGQRVNTEAFF. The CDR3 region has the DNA TGTGCCAGCAGCTTAGCCCGGGGACAGAGAGTGAACACTGAAGCTTTCTTT.

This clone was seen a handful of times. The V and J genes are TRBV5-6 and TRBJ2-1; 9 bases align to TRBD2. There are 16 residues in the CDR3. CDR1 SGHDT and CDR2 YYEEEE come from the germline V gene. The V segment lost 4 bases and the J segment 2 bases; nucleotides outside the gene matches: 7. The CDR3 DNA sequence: TGTGCCAGCAGCCCTAGCGGGACTTGGCCCTACAATGAGCAGTTCTTC. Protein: CASSPSGTWPYNEQFF.

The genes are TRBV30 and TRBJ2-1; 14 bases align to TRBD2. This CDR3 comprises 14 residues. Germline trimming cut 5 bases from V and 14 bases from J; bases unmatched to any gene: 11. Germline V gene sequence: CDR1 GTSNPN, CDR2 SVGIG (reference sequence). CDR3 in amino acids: CAWVGGTSGSRKFF. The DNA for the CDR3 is TGTGCCTGGGTGGGGGGGACTAGCGGGAGTAGGAAGTTCTTC.

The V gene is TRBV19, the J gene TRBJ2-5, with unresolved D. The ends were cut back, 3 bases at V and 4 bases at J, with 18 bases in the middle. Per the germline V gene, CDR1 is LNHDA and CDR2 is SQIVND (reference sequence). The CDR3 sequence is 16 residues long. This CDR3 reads CASSMSRSGMGETQYF. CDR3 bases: TGTGCCAGTAGTATGAGTAGATCTGGGATGGGAGAGACCCAGTACTTC.

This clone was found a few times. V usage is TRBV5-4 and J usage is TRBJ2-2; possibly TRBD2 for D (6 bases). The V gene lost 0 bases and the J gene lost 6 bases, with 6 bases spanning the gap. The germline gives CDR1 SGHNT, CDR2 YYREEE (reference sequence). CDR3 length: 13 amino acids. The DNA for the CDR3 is TGTGCCAGCAGCTTGGGGGGGGCCGGGGAGCTGTTTTTT. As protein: CASSLGGAGELFF.

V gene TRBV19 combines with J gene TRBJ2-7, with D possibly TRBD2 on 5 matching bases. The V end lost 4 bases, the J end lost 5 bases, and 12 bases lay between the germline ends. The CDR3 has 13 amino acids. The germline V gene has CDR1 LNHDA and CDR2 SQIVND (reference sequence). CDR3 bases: TGTGCCAGTAGTACTTCTCGAGGGAACGAGCAGTACTTC. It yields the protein CASSTSRGNEQYF.

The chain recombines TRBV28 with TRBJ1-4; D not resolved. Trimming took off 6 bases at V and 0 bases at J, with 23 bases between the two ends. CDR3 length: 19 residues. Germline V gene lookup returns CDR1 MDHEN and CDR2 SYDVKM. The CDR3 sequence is CASSPEVIYAQSTNEKLFF. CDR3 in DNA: TGTGCCAGCAGCCCGGAGGTGATCTACGCCCAATCAACTAATGAAAAACTGTTTTTT.

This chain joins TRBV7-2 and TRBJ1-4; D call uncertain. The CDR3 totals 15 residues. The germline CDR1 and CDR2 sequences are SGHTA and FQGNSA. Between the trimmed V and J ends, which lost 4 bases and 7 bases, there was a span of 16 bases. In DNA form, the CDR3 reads TGTGCCAGCAGCTCCAACTCAGTGGGAGTTGAAAAACTGTTTTTT. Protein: CASSSNSVGVEKLFF.

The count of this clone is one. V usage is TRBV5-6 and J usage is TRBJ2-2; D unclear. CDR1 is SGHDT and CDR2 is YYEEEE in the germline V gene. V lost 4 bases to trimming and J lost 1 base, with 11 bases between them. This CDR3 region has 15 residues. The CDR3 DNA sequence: TGTGCCAGCAGCCTGGAGAATGAGAACACCGGGGAGCTGTTTTTT. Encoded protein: CASSLENENTGELFF.

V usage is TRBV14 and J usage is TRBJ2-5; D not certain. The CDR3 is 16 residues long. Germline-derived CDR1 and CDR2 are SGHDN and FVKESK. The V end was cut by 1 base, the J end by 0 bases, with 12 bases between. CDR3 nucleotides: TGTGCCAGCAGCCAAGTCGGCGGCCCGTACCAAGAGACCCAGTACTTC. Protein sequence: CASSQVGGPYQETQYF. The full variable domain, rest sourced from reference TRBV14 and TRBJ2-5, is EAGVTQFPSHSVIEKGQTVTLRCDPISGHDNLYWYRRVMGKEIKFLLHFVKESKQDESGMPNNRFLAERTGGTYSTLKVQPAELEDSGVYFCASSQVGGPYQETQYFGPGTRLLVL.

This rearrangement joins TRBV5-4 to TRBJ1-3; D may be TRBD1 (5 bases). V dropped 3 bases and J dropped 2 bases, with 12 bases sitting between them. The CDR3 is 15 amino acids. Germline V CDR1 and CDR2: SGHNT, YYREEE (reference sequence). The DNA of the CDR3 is TGTGCCAGCAGCTCGGGGACGATGGCTGGAAACACCATATATTTT. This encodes CASSSGTMAGNTIYF. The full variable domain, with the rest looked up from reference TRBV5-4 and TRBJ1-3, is ETGVTQSPTHLIKTRGQQVTLRCSSQSGHNTVSWYQQALGQGPQFIFQYYREEENGRGNFPPRFSGLQFPNYSSELNVNALELDDSALYLCASSSGTMAGNTIYFGEGSWLTVV.

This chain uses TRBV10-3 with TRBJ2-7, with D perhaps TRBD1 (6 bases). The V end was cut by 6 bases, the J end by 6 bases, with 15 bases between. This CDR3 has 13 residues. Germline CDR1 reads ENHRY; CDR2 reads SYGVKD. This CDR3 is CAISMLEGGEQYF. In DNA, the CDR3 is TGTGCCATCAGCATGCTAGAAGGGGGCGAGCAGTACTTC.

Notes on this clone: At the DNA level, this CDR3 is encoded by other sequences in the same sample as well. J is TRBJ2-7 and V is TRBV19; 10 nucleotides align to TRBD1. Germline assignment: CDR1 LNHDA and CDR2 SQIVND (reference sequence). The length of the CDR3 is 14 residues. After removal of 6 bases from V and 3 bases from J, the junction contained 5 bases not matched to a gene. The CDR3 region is CASSRDRGGYEQYF. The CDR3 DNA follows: TGTGCCAGTAGCCGGGACAGGGGAGGCTACGAGCAGTACTTC.

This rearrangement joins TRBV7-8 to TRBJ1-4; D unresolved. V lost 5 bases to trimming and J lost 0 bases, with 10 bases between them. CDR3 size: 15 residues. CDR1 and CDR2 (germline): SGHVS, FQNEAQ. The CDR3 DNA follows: TGTGCCAGCAGCGTCGCCGGAGCAACTAATGAAAAACTGTTTTTT. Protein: CASSVAGATNEKLFF.

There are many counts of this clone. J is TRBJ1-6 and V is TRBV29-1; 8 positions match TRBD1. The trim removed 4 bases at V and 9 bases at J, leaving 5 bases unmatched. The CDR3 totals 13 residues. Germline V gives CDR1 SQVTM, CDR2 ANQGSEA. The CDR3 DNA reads TGCAGCGTTGCGCAGGGGGCAGGTTCACCCCTCCACTTT. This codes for CSVAQGAGSPLHF.

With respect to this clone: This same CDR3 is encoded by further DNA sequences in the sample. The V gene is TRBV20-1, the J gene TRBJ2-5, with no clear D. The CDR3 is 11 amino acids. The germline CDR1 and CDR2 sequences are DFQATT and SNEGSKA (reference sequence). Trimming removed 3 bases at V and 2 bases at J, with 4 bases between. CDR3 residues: CSARVQETQYF. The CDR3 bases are TGCAGTGCTAGGGTTCAAGAGACCCAGTACTTC.

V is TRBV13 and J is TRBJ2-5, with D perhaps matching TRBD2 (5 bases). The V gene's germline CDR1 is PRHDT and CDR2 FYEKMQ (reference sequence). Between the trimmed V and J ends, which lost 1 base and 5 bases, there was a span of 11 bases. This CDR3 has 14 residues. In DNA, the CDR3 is TGTGCCAGCAGCTTAGCACTAGTCGGTGAGACCCAGTACTTC. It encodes CASSLALVGETQYF.

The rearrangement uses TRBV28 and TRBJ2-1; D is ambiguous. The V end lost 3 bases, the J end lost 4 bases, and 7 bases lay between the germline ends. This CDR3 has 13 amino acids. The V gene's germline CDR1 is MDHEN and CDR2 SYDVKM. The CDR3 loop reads CASSFFPYNEQFF. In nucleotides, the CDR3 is TGTGCCAGCAGTTTTTTTCCGTACAATGAGCAGTTCTTC. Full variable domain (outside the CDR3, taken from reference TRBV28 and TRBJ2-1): DVKVTQSSRYLVKRTGEKVFLECVQDMDHENMFWYRQDPGLGLRLIYFSYDVKMKEKGDIPEGYSVSREKKERFSLILESASTNQTSMYLCASSFFPYNEQFFGPGTRLTVL.

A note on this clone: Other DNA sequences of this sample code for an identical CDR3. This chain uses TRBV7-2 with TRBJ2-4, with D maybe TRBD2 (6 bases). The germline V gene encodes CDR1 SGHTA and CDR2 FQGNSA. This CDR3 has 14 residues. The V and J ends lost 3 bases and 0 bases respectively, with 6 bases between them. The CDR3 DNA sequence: TGTGCCAGCAGCTTGGGGGGAGCCAAAAACATTCAGTACTTC. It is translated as CASSLGGAKNIQYF.

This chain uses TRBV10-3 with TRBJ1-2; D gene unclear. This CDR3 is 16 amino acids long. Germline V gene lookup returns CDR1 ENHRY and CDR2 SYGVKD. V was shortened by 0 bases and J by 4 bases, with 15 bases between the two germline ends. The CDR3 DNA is TGTGCCATCAGTGAGTCGAACGAAAACCAATTCTATGGCTACACCTTC. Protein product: CAISESNENQFYGYTF.

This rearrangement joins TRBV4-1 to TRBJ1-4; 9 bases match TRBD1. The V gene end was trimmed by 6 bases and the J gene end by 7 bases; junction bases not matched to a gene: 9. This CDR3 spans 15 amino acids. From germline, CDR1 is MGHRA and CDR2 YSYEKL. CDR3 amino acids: CASSPIGTGIEKLFF. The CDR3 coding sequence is TGCGCCAGCAGTCCCATTGGGACAGGGATTGAAAAACTGTTTTTT.